This T cell receptor beta chain is from a study of T cell changes during pregnancy in multiple sclerosis. The protocol was immunoSEQ multiplex PCR, while the TCRdb copy is restricted to in-frame clones and leaves out a portion. The sample lists fewer than 70,000 clones; around 92% were seen once. The clonotype originates from a female donor in good health, enrolled as a control in a pregnancy study. The starting material was CD8+ T cells from peripheral blood mononuclear cells, obtained in the third trimester of pregnancy.

The CDR3 protein is CASSQGTGVDGNTIYF. The CDR3 DNA follows: TGCGCCAGCAGCCAAGGAACAGGGGTTGATGGAAACACCATATATTTT. The V gene is TRBV4-3, the J gene TRBJ1-3, with TRBD1 matching over 7 bases. This CDR3 is 16 amino acids long. After removal of 1 base from V and 3 bases from J, the junction contained 6 bases not matched to a gene. Germline lookup yields CDR1 LGHNA and CDR2 YSLEER.